The 25 T cell receptor beta chains below all came from one sample that was sequenced in a study of shared clonotypes between healthy human individuals. This table comes from immunoSEQ multiplex PCR, and its TCRdb copy is limited to in-frame clones, with some not included. The repertoire includes roughly 330,000 clones, 74% of them detected once, and 10% sits in the top ten. Source material: memory CD4+ T cells sorted from blood. Regarding subset: CD45RA-negative fraction. All receptors come from a young man in good health.

The gene calls are TRBV7-9 and TRBJ2-7; no clear D. The ends were cut back, 5 bases at V and 7 bases at J, with 9 bases in the middle. The CDR3 is 11 amino acids. In germline, CDR1 is SEHNR, CDR2 FQNEAQ (reference sequence). The CDR3 DNA is TGTGCCAGCAGCCCCATGAGGGAGCAGTACTTC. The encoded protein is CASSPMREQYF.

This clone has just one count. CDR3 residues: CASSLGGRDTEAFF. In DNA form, the CDR3 reads TGTGCCAGCAGCTTGGGAGGGCGGGACACTGAAGCTTTCTTT. The V and J genes are TRBV5-6 and TRBJ1-1; D not certain. CDR3 size: 14 residues. The V gene lost 0 bases and the J gene lost 3 bases, with 9 bases spanning the gap. In germline, CDR1 is SGHDT, CDR2 YYEEEE.

Of note for this clone: A clone one base away is much larger, so this may be a read error. Distinct nucleotide sequences in the sample also encode this CDR3. The rearrangement joins TRBV6-5 to TRBJ2-7, with TRBD2 matching 7 bases. The length of the CDR3 is 15 residues. Losses at the gene ends were 6 bases for V and 4 bases for J; bases not matched to a gene: 12. Per germline, CDR1 MNHEY and CDR2 SVGAGI. The CDR3 coding sequence is TGTGCCAGCAGCCCTGGGGGGGGAACACCTTACGAGCAGTACTTC. Its protein is CASSPGGGTPYEQYF.

The chain carries TRBV30 and TRBJ1-5, with D possibly TRBD1 on 6 matching bases. Deletions cut 5 bases from V and 6 bases from J, with 11 bases between. The CDR3 sequence is 12 residues long. CDR1 is GTSNPN and CDR2 is SVGIG in the germline V gene (reference sequence). DNA for the CDR3: TGTGCCTGGGGGGCCAGGGGTCAGCCCCAGCATTTT. Translating it yields CAWGARGQPQHF.

This chain links TRBV7-2 with TRBJ2-3, with TRBD2 identical over 11 bases. The CDR3 has 18 residues. CDR1 and CDR2 (germline): SGHTA, FQGNSA. V dropped 4 bases and J dropped 3; count of bases not matched to a gene: 12. Here the CDR3 DNA reads TGTGCCAGCAGCTGGGCCGCTACTAGCGGGAGAGGAACAGATACGCAGTATTTT. This gives the protein CASSWAATSGRGTDTQYF.

J is TRBJ2-1 and V is TRBV5-1; TRBD1 is a possible D gene (6 bases). Trimming pared 8 bases from V and 6 bases from J, leaving 18 bases between. The CDR3 extends over 14 amino acids. Per the germline V gene, CDR1 is SGHRS and CDR2 is YFSETQ. CDR3 loop: CASLQGPLGNEQFF. CDR3 nucleotides: TGCGCCAGTCTTCAGGGGCCGCTTGGCAATGAGCAGTTCTTC.

The V call is TRBV28, the J call TRBJ1-2, with D unresolved. The germline V gene has CDR1 MDHEN and CDR2 SYDVKM. The germline V and J ends were trimmed by 4 bases and 4 bases, with 7 bases remaining between them. The CDR3 covers 12 residues. The CDR3 DNA reads as TGTGCCAGCAGTTCCCAGACCTATGGCTACACCTTC. Its translation is CASSSQTYGYTF.

The chain is built from TRBV10-3 and TRBJ2-1, with 8 bases aligning to TRBD2. Per the germline V gene, CDR1 is ENHRY and CDR2 is SYGVKD. Trimming cost V 3 bases and J 0 bases; bases outside gene matches: 4. The CDR3 totals 16 residues. The CDR3 sequence is CAISEGGRSSYNEQFF. In DNA, the CDR3 is TGTGCCATCAGTGAAGGCGGGAGGAGCTCCTACAATGAGCAGTTCTTC.

For this clone: A read error is likely here: a far larger clone is one base away. The chain joins TRBV7-9 to TRBJ2-6; D remains ambiguous. CDR3 length equals 15 residues. V was cut by 1 base and J by 0 bases, with 4 bases left in between. Per germline, CDR1 SEHNR and CDR2 FQNEAQ (reference sequence). The CDR3, as DNA: TGTGCCAGCAGCTTAGGCAGCTCTGGGGCCAACGTCCTGACTTTC. Translation: CASSLGSSGANVLTF.

This clone was observed a handful of times. The CDR3 protein is CASTSRTGRALYGYTF. The CDR3 bases are TGTGCCAGTACTTCTAGGACAGGACGAGCTCTTTATGGCTACACCTTC. The chain recombines TRBV19 with TRBJ1-2; 7 nucleotides match TRBD1. The junction had 16 bases not matched to a gene; V was cut back by 7 bases and J by 5 bases. There are 16 residues in the CDR3. Germline V gene data show CDR1 as LNHDA and CDR2 as SQIVND (reference sequence).

This rearrangement joins TRBV28 to TRBJ1-5, with D possibly TRBD1 on 5 matching bases. CDR3 length: 14 residues. V was shortened by 5 bases and J by 4 bases, with 12 bases between the two germline ends. CDR1 and CDR2 from the germline V gene are MDHEN and SYDVKM. The CDR3 nucleotides read TGTGCCAGCAGTACCTCGGGACCGAATCAGCCCCAGCATTTT. Its translation is CASSTSGPNQPQHF.

J is TRBJ2-1 and V is TRBV25-1; 8 bases agree with TRBD2. This CDR3 is built from 15 residues. Unmatched junction bases numbered 8, after V lost 7 bases and J lost 3 bases. Germline V gives CDR1 MGHDK, CDR2 SYGVNS. The CDR3 region has the DNA TGTGCCAGCACCCCCTCGGGACTAGGCTACAATGAGCAGTTCTTC. Translating gives CASTPSGLGYNEQFF.

CDR3 amino acids: CASITGAQETQYF. CDR3 nucleotide sequence: TGTGCCAGCATTACGGGGGCCCAAGAGACCCAGTACTTC. This rearrangement joins TRBV11-1 to TRBJ2-5; D may match TRBD1 or TRBD2 (6 bases each). V dropped 7 bases and J dropped 1 base, with 10 bases sitting between them. The CDR3 totals 13 residues. Germline V CDR1 and CDR2: SGHAT, FQDESV (reference sequence).

This clone was observed a single time. V and J are TRBV5-1 and TRBJ1-1; 7 bases map to TRBD1. Germline CDR1 and CDR2: SGHRS and YFSETQ. J gave up 4 bases and V 1 base, and 4 bases lay outside the gene matches. The CDR3 has 14 residues. The CDR3 bases are TGCGCCAGCAGCTTGTCGACAGGGAGCACTGAAGCTTTCTTT. Its translation: CASSLSTGSTEAFF.

There are a few counts of this clone. This chain joins TRBV5-1 and TRBJ1-1; D unresolved. The V end lost 2 bases, the J end lost 1 base, and 6 bases lay between the germline ends. Germline V gene lookup returns CDR1 SGHRS and CDR2 YFSETQ. CDR3 length: 13 amino acids. The CDR3: CASSFRENTEAFF. Here the CDR3 DNA reads TGCGCCAGCAGCTTTAGAGAGAACACTGAAGCTTTCTTT.

This chain connects TRBV10-2 to TRBJ2-3; possibly TRBD2 for D (6 bases). The V gene lost 6 bases and the J gene lost 5 bases, with 27 bases spanning the gap. The CDR3 has 18 amino acids. Germline-derived CDR1 and CDR2 are WSHSY and SAAADI. Here the CDR3 DNA reads TGCGCCAGCAGCCTTAAGATCTCCGGGACTTCCTCGCGAGATACGCAGTATTTT. Protein: CASSLKISGTSSRDTQYF.

The gene calls are TRBV5-5 and TRBJ2-1; TRBD1 matches 8 bases. Trimming took 0 bases from V and 1 from J; bases not matched to a gene: 12. Germline lookup yields CDR1 SGHKS and CDR2 YYEKEE (reference sequence). This CDR3 contains 19 residues. CDR3 protein: CASSLAQGAGLLSYNEQFF. In DNA form, the CDR3 reads TGTGCCAGCAGCTTGGCCCAGGGGGCAGGTTTATTATCCTACAATGAGCAGTTCTTC.

The chain carries TRBV25-1 and TRBJ2-1; D not resolved. The germline gives CDR1 MGHDK, CDR2 SYGVNS. The CDR3 has 14 residues. V was shortened by 5 bases and J by 4 bases, with 12 bases between the two germline ends. The CDR3 DNA reads as TGTGCCAGCAGTCTGCCGGCTAGTTACAATGAGCAGTTCTTC. It encodes CASSLPASYNEQFF.

This clone was detected once. The chain couples TRBV11-3 to TRBJ2-1; possibly TRBD2 for D (5 bases). Germline CDR1 is SGHNT and CDR2 is YENEEA. Between the trimmed V and J ends, which lost 3 bases and 6 bases, there was a span of 12 bases. The CDR3 is made up of 14 amino acids. Here the CDR3 reads CASSFSGLANEQFF. The CDR3 region has the DNA TGTGCCAGCAGCTTCTCCGGGCTAGCCAATGAGCAGTTCTTC.

The gene calls are TRBV28 and TRBJ2-3; tentative D call: TRBD2 (5 bases). From germline, CDR1 is MDHEN and CDR2 SYDVKM. The CDR3 sequence is 15 residues long. V dropped 6 bases and J dropped 1 base, with 14 bases sitting between them. The CDR3 loop is CASSSPLARTDTQYF. DNA of the CDR3: TGTGCCAGCAGCAGTCCCCTAGCCCGCACAGATACGCAGTATTTT.

V is TRBV5-1 and J is TRBJ2-7, with 9 nucleotides matching TRBD1. Germline values: CDR1 SGHRS, CDR2 YFSETQ. The CDR3 is made up of 17 amino acids. Losses at the gene ends were 4 bases for V and 0 bases for J; bases not matched to a gene: 11. Here the CDR3 reads CASSHVGQGKSSYEQYF. CDR3 DNA: TGCGCCAGCAGCCACGTGGGACAGGGAAAGAGCTCCTACGAGCAGTACTTC. The full variable domain, with the rest looked up from reference TRBV5-1 and TRBJ2-7, is KAGVTQTPRYLIKTRGQQVTLSCSPISGHRSVSWYQQTPGQGLQFLFEYFSETQRNKGNFPGRFSGRQFSNSRSEMNVSTLELGDSALYLCASSHVGQGKSSYEQYFGPGTRLTVT.

This clone was detected ten times or more. The chain carries TRBV7-8 and TRBJ2-5; D unresolved. Germline V gives CDR1 SGHVS, CDR2 FQNEAQ. The CDR3 runs 13 residues. The ends were cut back, 5 bases at V and 2 bases at J, with 9 bases in the middle. CDR3 bases: TGTGCCAGCAGCGGGCCAGGTCAAGAGACCCAGTACTTC. Translated: CASSGPGQETQYF.

The chain is built from TRBV5-1 and TRBJ2-1, with 9 bases aligning to TRBD2. V shed 5 bases, J shed 5 bases, and the junction held 5 bases outside the gene matches. Germline V gene lookup returns CDR1 SGHRS and CDR2 YFSETQ. The CDR3 runs to 14 residues. CDR3 in DNA: TGCGCCAGCAGTGAAGGGACTAGCCACAATGAGCAGTTCTTC. As protein: CASSEGTSHNEQFF.

This clone was found once. This chain uses TRBV5-1 with TRBJ2-1, with TRBD2 matching over 7 bases. There are 14 residues in the CDR3. The junction had 6 bases not matched to a gene; V was cut back by 0 bases and J by 9 bases. The germline CDR1 and CDR2 sequences are SGHRS and YFSETQ. The CDR3 DNA follows: TGCGCCAGCAGCTTGGCCGGGACTAATTTTGAGCAGTTCTTC. Encoded protein: CASSLAGTNFEQFF.

V usage is TRBV25-1 and J usage is TRBJ2-6; tentative D call: TRBD1 (6 bases). V was trimmed by 1 base and J by 4 bases, leaving 11 bases between them. CDR1 is MGHDK, CDR2 SYGVNS, per germline. CDR3 length: 16 residues. The CDR3 bases are TGTGCCAGCAGTGAATTCAGGGGAACGGGGGCCAACGTCCTGACTTTC. Protein: CASSEFRGTGANVLTF.